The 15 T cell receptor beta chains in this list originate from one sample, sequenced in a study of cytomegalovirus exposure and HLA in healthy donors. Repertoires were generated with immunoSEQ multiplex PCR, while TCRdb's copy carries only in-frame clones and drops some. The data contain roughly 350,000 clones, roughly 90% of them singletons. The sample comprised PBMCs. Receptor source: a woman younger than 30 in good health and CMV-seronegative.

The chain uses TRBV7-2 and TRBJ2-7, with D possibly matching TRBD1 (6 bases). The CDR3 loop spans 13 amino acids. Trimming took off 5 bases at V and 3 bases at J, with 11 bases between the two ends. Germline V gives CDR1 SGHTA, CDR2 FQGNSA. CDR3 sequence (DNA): TGTGCCAGCAGCCCCCGGACAGACTACGAGCAGTACTTC. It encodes CASSPRTDYEQYF.

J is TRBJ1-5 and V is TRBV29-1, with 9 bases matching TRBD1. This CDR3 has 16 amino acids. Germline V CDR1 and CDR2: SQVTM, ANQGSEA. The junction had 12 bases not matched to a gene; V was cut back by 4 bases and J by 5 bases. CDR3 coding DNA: TGCAGCGTTGTATCAACAGGGGGCACGGAGGATCAGCCCCAGCATTTT. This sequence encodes CSVVSTGGTEDQPQHF.

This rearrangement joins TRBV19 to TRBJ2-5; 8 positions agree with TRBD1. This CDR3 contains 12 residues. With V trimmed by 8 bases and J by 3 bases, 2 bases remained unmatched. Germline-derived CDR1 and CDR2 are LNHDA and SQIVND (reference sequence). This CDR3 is CASRQGKETQYF. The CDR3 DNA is TGTGCCAGTCGACAGGGGAAAGAGACCCAGTACTTC.

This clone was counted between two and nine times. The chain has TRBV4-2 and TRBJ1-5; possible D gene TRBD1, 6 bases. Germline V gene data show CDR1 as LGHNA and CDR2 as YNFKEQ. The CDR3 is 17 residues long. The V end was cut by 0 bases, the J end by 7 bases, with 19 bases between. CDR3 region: CASSQESWAGEIQPQHF. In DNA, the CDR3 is TGTGCCAGCAGCCAAGAAAGTTGGGCAGGGGAAATCCAGCCCCAGCATTTT.

The CDR3 coding sequence is TGTGCCAGCAGCTTAAGTAGCGGGAGGAGCACAGATACGCAGTATTTT. This codes for CASSLSSGRSTDTQYF. The genes are TRBV7-2 and TRBJ2-3; 10 bases are shared with TRBD2. This CDR3 is built from 16 residues. V lost 2 bases to trimming and J lost 0 bases; unmatched junction nucleotides: 2. Germline values: CDR1 SGHTA, CDR2 FQGNSA. The variable domain in full, with the rest retrieved from reference TRBV7-2 and TRBJ2-3, is GAGVSQSPSNKVTEKGKDVELRCDPISGHTALYWYRQSLGQGLEFLIYFQGNSAPDKSGLPSDRFSAERTGGSVSTLTIQRTQQEDSAVYLCASSLSSGRSTDTQYFGPGTRLTVL.

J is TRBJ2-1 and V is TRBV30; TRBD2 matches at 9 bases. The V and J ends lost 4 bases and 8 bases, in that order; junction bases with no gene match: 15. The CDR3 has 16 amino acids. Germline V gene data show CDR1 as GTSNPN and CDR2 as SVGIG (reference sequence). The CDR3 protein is CAWTPVSAGGVDEQFF. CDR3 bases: TGTGCCTGGACCCCCGTGTCGGCGGGAGGGGTGGATGAGCAGTTCTTC.

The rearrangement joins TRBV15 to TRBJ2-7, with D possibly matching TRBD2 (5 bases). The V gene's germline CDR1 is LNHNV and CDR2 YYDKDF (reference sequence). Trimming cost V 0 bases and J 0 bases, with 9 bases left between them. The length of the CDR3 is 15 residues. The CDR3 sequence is CATSRDSVSSYEQYF. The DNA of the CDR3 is TGTGCCACCAGCAGAGATAGCGTAAGCTCCTACGAGCAGTACTTC.

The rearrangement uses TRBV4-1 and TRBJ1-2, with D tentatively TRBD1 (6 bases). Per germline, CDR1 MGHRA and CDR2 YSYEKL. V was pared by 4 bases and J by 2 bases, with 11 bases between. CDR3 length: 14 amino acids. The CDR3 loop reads CASSRETGNYGYTF. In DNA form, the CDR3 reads TGCGCCAGCAGCCGAGAAACAGGGAACTATGGCTACACCTTC.

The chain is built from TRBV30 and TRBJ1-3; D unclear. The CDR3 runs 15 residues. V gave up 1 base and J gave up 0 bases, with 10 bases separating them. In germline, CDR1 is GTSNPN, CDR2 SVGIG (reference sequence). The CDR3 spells CAWSGGQFSGNTIYF. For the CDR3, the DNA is TGTGCCTGGAGTGGTGGGCAGTTCTCTGGAAACACCATATATTTT. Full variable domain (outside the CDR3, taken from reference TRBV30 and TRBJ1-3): SQTIHQWPATLVQPVGSPLSLECTVEGTSNPNLYWYRQAAGRGLQLLFYSVGIGQISSEVPQNLSASRPQDRQFILSSKKLLLSDSGFYLCAWSGGQFSGNTIYFGEGSWLTVV.

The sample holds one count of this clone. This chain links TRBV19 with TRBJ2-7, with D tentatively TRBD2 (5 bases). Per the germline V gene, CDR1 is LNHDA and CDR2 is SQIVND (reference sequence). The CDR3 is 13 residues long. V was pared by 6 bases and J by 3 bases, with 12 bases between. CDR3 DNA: TGTGCCAGTAGCAGGACTTTCCTCTACGAGCAGTACTTC. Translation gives CASSRTFLYEQYF.

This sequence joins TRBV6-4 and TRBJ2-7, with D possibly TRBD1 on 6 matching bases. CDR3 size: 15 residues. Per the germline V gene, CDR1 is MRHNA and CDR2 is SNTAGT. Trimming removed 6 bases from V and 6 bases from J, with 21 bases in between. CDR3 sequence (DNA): TGTGCCAGCAGCTCAGGGGCAGGGGCCTTTTCCGAGCAGTACTTC. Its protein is CASSSGAGAFSEQYF.

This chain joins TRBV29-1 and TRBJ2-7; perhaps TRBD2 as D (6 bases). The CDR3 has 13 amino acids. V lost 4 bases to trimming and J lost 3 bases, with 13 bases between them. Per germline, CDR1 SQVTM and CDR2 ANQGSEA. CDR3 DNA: TGCAGCGTTGGGAGTGGGAGGTTCTACGAGCAGTACTTC. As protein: CSVGSGRFYEQYF.

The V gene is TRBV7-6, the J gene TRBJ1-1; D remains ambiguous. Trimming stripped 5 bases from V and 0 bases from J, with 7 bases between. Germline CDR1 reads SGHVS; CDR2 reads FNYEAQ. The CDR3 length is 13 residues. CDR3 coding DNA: TGTGCCAGCAGCGCGACTCTGAACACTGAAGCTTTCTTT. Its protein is CASSATLNTEAFF.

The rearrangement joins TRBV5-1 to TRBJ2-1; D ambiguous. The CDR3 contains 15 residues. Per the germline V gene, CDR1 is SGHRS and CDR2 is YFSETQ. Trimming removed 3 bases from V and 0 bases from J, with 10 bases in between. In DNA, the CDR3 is TGCGCCAGCAGCTCGACTCCGAGCTCCTACAATGAGCAGTTCTTC. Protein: CASSSTPSSYNEQFF.

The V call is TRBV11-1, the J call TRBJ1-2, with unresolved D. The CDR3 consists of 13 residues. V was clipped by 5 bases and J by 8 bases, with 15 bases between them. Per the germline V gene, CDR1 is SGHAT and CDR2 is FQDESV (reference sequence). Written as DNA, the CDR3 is TGTGCCAGCAGCGCGGCTGGGTTTGACGGCTACACCTTC. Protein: CASSAAGFDGYTF.